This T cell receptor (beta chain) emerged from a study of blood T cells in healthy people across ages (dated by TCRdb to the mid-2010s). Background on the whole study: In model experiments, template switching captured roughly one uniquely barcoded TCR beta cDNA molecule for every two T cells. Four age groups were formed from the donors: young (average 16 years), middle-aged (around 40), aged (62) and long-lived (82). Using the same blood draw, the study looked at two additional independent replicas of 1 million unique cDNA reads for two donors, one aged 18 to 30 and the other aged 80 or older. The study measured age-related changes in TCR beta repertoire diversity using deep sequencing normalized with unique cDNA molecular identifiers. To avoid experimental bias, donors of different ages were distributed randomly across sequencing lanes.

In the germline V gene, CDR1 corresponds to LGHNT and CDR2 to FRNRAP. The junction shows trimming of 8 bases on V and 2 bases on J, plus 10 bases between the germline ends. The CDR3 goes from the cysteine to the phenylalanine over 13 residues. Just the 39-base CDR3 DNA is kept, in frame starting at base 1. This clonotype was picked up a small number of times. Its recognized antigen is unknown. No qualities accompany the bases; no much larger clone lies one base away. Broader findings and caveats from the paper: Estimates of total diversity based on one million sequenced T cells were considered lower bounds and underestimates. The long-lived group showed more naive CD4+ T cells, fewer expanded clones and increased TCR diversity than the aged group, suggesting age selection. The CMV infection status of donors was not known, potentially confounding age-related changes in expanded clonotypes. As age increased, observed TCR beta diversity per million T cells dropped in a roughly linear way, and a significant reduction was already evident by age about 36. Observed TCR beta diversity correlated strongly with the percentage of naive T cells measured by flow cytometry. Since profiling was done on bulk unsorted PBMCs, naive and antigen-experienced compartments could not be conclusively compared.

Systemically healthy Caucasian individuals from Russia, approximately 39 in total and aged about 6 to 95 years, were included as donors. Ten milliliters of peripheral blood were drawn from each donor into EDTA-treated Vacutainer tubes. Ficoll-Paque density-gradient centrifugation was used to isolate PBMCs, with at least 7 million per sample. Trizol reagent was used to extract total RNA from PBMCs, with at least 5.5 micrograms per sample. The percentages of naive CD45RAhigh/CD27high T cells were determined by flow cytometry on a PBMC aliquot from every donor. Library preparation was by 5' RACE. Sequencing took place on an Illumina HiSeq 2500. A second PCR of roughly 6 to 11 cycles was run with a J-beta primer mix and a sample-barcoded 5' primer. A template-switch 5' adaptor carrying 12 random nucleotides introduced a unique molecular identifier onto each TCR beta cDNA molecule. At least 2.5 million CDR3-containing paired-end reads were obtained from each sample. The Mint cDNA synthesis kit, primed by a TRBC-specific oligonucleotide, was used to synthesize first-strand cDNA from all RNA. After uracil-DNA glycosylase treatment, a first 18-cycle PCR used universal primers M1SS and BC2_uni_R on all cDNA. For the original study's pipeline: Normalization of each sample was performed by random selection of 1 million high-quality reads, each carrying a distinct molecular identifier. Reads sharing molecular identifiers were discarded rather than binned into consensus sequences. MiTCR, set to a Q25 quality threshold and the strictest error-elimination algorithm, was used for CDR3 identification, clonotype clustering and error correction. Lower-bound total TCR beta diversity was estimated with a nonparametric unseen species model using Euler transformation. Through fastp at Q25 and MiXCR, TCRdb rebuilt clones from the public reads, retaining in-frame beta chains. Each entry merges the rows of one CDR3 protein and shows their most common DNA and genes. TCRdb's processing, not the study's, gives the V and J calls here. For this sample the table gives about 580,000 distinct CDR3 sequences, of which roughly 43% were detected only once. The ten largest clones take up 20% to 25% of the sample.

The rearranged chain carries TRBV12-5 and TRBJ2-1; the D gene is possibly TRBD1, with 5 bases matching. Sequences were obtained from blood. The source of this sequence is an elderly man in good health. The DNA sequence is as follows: TGTGCTAGTTTACAGGAACCCTACAATGAGCAGTTCTTC. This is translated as CASLQEPYNEQFF.